This TCR beta chain was sequenced in a study of response to subunit inactivated influenza vaccine. Notes on the study in general: Authors suggested each seasonal influenza vaccination recruits few new T cells.

This clonotype was observed a handful of times. As yet, its antigen is unknown. This CDR3 has 14 amino acids. V shed 11 bases and J 3 bases; nucleotides not matched to a gene: 10. Germline values: CDR1 ENHRY, CDR2 SYGVKD. TCRdb re-called the RT-PCR reads with MiXCR, one entry per CDR3 protein. The sample records fewer than 550,000 distinct CDR3 sequences, less than 30% being singletons. This receptor was identified in a man aged 50 to 60 who received an inactivated influenza vaccine. The chain combines TRBV10-3 with TRBJ2-1, with TRBD2 matching over 7 bases. The specimen comprised CD4+ T cells sorted from PBMCs, sampled 5 days after vaccination. CDR3 sequence reads: CASRNRTSYNEQFF. The CDR3 DNA sequence: TGTGCCTCCAGAAATCGGACTAGCTACAATGAGCAGTTCTTC.